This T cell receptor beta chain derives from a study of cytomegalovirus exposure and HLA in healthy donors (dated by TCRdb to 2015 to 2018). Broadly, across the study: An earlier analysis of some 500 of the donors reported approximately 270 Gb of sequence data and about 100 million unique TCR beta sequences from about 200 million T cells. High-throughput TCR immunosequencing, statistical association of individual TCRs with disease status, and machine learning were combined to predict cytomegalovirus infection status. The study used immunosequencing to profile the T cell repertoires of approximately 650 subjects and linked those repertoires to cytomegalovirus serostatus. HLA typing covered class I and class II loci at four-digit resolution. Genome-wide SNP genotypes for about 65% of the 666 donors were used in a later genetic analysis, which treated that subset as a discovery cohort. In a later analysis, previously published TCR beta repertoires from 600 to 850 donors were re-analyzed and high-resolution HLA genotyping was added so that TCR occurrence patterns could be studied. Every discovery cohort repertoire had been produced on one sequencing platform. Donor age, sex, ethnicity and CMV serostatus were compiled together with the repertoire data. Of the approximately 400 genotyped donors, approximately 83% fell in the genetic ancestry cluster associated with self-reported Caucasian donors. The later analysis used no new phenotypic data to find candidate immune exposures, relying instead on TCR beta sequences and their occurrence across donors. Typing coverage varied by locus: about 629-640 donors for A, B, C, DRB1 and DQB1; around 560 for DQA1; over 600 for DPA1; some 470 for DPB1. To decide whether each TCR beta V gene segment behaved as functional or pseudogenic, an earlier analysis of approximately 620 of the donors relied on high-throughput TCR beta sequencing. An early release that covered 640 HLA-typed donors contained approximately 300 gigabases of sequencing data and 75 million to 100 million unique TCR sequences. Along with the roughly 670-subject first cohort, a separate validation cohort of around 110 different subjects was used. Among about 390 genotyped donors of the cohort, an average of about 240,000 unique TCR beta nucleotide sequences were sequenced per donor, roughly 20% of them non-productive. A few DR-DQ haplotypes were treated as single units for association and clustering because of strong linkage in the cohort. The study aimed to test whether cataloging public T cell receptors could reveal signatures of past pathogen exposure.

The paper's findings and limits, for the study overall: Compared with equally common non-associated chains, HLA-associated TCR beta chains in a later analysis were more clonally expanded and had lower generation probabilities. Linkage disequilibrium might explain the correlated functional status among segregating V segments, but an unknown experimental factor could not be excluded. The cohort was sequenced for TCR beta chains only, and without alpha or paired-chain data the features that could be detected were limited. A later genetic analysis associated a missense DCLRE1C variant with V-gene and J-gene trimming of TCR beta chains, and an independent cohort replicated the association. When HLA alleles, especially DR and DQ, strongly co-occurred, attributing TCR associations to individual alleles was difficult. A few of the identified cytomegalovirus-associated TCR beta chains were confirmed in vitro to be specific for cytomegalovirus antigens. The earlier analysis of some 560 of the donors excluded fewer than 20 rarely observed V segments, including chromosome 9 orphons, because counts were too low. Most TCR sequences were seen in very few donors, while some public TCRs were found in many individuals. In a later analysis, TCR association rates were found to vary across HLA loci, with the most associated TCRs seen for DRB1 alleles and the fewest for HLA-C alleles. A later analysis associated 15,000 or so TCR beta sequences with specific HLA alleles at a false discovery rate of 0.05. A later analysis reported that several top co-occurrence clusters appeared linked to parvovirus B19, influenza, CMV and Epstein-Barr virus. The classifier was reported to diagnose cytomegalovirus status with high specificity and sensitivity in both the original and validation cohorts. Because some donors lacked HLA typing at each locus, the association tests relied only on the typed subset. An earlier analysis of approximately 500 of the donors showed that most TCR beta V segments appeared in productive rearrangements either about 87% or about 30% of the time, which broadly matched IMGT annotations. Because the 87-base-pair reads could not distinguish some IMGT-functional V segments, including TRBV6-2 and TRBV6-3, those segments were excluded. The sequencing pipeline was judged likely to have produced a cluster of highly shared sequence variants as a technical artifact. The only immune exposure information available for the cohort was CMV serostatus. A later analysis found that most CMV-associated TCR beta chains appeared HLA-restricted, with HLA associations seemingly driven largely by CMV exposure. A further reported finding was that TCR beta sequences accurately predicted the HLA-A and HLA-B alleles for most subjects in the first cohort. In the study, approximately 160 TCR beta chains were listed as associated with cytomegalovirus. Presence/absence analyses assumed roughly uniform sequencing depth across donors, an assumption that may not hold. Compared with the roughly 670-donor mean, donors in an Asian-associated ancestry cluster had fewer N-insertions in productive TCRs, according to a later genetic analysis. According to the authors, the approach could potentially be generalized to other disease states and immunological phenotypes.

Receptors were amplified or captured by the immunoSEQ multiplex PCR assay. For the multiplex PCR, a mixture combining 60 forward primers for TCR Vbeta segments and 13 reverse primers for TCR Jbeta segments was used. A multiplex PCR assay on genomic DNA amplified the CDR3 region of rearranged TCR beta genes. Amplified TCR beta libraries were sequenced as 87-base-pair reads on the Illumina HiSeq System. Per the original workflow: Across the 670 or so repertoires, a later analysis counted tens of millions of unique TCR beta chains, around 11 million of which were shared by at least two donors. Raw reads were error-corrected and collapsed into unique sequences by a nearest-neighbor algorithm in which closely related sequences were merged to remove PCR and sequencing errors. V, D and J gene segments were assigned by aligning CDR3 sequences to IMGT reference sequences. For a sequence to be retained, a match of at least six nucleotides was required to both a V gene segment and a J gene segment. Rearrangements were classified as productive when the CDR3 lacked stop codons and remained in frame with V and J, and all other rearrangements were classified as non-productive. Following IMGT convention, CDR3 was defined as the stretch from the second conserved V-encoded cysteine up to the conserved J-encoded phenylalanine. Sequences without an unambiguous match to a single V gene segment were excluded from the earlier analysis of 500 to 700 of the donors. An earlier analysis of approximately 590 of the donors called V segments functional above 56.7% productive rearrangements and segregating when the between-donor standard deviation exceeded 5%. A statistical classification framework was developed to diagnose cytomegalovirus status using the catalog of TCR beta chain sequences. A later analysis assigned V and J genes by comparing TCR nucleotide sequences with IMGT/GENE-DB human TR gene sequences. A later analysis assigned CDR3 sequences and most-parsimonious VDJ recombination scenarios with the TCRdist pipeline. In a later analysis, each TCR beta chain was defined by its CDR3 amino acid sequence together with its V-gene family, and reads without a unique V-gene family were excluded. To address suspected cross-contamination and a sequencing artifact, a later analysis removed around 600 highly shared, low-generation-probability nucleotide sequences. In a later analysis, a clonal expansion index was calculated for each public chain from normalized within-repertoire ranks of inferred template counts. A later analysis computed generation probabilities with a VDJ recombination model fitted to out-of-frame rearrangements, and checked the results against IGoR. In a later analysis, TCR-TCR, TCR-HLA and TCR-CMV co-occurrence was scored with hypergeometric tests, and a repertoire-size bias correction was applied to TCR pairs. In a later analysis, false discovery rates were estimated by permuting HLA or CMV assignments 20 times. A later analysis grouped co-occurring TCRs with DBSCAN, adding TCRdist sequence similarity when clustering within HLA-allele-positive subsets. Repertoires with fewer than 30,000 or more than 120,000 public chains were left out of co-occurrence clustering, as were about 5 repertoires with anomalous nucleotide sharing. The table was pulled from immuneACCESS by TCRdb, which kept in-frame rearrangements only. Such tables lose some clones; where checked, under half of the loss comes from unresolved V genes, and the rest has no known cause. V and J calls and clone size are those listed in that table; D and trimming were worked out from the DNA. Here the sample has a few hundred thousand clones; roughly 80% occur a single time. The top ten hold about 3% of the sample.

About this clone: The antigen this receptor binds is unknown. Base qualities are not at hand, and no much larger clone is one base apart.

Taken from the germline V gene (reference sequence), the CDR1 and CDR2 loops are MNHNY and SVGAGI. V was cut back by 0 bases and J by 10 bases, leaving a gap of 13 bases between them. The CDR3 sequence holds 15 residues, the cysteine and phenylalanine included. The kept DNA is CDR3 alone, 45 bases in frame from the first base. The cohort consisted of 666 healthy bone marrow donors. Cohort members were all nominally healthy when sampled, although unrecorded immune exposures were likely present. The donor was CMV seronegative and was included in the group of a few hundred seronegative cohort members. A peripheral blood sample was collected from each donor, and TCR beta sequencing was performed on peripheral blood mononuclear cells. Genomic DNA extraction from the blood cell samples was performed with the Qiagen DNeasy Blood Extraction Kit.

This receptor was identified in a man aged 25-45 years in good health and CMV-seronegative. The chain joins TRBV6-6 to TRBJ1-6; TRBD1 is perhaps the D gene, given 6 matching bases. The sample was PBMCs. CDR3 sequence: CASSYSARGRSPLHF. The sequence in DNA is TGTGCCAGCAGTTACTCGGCCAGGGGACGATCACCCCTCCACTTT.